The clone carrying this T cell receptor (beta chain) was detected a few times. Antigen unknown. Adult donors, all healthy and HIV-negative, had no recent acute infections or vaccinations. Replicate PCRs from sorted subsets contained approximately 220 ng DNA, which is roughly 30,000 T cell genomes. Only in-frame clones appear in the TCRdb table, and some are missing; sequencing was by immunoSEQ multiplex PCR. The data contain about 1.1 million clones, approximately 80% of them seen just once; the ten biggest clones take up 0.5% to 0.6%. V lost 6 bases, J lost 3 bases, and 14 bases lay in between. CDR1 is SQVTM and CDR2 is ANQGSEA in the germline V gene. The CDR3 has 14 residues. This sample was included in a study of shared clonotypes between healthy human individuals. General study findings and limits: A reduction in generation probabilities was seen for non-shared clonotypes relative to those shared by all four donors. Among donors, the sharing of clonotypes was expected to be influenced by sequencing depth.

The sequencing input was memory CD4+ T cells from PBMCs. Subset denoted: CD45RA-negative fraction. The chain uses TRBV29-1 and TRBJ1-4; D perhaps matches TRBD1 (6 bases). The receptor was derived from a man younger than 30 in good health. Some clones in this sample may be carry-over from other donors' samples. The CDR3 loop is CSVLQGLANEKLFF. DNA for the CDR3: TGCAGCGTCCTACAGGGATTAGCTAATGAAAAACTGTTTTTT.